The subject of this entry is one TCR beta chain. Its target is not known. Repertoires were generated with immunoSEQ multiplex PCR, while TCRdb's copy carries only in-frame clones and drops some. The sample lists more than 20,000 clones, 70% to 85% seen once, with about a third in the top ten. The source of the sample is a study of OX40 agonist ivuxolimab in advanced cancers. Overall study context: The study enrolled dose-escalation patients with hepatocellular carcinoma, melanoma, renal cell or head and neck cancer.

Notes on the study in general: Averaging showed that CD8+ T cells had more expanded clones than CD4+ did.

With 3 bases clipped from V and 4 bases from J, the junction kept 2 bases outside the gene matches. Germline V gene lookup returns CDR1 MNHEY and CDR2 SVGAGI. This CDR3 has 13 residues. The V gene is TRBV6-5, the J gene TRBJ1-1; 7 bases line up with TRBD1. Sequencing used CD4+ or CD8+ T cells sorted from blood, obtained in a trial of the OX40 agonist ivuxolimab. The TCR comes from an adult with an advanced solid tumor such as melanoma, head and neck, liver or kidney cancer. This CDR3 reads CASSYQGGTEAFF. The CDR3 region has the DNA TGTGCCAGCAGTTATCAGGGGGGCACTGAAGCTTTCTTT.